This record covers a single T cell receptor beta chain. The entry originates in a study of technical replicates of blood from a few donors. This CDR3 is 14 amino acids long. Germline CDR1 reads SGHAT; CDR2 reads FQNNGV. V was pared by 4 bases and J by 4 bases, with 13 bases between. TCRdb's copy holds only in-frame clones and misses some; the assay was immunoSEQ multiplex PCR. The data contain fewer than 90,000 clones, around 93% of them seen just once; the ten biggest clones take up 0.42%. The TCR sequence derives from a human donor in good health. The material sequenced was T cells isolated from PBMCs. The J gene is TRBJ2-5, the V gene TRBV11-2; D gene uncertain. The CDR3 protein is CASSYQSSLETQYF. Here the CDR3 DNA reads TGTGCCAGCAGCTATCAGTCGTCTTTAGAGACCCAGTACTTC. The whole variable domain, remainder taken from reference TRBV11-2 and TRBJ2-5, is EAGVAQSPRYKIIEKRQSVAFWCNPISGHATLYWYQQILGQGPKLLIQFQNNGVVDDSQLPKDRFSAERLKGVDSTLKIQPAKLEDSAVYLCASSYQSSLETQYFGPGTRLLVL.